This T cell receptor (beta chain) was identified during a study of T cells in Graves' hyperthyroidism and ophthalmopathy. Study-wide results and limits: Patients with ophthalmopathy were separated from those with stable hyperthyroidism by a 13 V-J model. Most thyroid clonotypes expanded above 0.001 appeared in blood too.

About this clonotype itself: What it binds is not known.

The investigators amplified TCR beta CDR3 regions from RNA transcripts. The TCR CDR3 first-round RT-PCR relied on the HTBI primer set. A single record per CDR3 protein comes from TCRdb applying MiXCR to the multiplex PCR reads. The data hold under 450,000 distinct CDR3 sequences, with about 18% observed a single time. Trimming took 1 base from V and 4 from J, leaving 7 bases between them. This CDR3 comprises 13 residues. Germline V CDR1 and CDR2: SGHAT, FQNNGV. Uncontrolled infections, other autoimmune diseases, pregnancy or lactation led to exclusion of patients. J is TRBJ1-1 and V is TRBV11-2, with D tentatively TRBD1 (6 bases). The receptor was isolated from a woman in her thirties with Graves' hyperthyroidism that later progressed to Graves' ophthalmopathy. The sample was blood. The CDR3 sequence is CASSLAGATEAFF. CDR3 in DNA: TGTGCCAGCAGCTTAGCGGGGGCCACTGAAGCTTTCTTT.